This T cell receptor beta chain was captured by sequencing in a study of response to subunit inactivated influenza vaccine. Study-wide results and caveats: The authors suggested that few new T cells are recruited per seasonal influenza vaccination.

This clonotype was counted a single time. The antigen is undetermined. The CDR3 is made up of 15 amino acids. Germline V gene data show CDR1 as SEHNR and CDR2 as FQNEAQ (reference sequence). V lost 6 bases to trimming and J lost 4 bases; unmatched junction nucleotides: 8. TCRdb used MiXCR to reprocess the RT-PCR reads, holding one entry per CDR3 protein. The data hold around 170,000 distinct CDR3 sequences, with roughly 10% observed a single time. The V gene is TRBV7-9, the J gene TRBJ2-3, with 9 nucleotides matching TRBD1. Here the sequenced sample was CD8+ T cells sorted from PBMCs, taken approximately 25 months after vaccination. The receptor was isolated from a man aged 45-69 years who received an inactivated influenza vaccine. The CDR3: CASSSTGTGPDTQYF. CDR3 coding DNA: TGTGCCAGCAGTTCCACCGGGACAGGGCCAGATACGCAGTATTTT.